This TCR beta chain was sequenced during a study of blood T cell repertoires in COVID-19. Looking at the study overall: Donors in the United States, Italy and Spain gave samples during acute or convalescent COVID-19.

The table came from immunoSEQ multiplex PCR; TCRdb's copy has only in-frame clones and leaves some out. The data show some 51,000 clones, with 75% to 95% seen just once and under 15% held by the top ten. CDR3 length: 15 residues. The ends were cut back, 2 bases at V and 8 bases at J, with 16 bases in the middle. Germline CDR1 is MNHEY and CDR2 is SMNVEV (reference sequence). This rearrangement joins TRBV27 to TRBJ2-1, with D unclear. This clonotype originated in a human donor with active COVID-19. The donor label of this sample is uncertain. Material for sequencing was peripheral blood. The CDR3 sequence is CASSLPAASYDEQFF. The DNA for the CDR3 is TGTGCCAGCAGTTTACCGGCGGCCTCCTATGATGAGCAGTTCTTC.